This T cell receptor (beta chain) was sequenced during a study of T cell responses to AZD1222 COVID-19 vaccine. Study findings and constraints: There were vaccine-associated CD4 TCRs across spike, dominant at 160-218 and 743-854. After two AZD1222 doses, spike-specific TCR breadth and depth rose versus day 0.

Concerning this clone itself: Its antigen is unknown.

Measured with immunoSEQ multiplex PCR; TCRdb has only the in-frame clones, and not every one. The sample carries 60,000 to 85,000 clones, approximately 90% recorded once. CDR1 SGHRS and CDR2 YFSETQ come from the germline V gene. V dropped 3 bases and J dropped 2; count of bases not matched to a gene: 6. The length of the CDR3 is 18 residues. The receptor was isolated from an adult who received the MenACWY meningococcal vaccine as a control. The chain recombines TRBV5-1 with TRBJ2-1; 15 positions agree with TRBD2. Sample: peripheral blood, taken 28 days after the second dose of the MenACWY control vaccine. CDR3 in DNA: TGCGCCAGCAGCTCCGGGACTAGCGGGAGGCACACCTACAATGAGCAGTTCTTC. Translation: CASSSGTSGRHTYNEQFF.